This T cell receptor (beta chain) was obtained from a study of blood T cell repertoires in COVID-19. TCRdb's copy holds only in-frame clones and misses some; the assay was immunoSEQ multiplex PCR. The data hold about 240,000 clones, with 87% observed a single time. The V segment lost 1 base and the J segment 1 base; nucleotides outside the gene matches: 3. CDR3 length: 14 residues. Germline lookup yields CDR1 GTSNPN and CDR2 SVGIG (reference sequence). The gene calls are TRBV30 and TRBJ1-1; 7 bases are a match to TRBD1. The sample was peripheral blood. The origin of this receptor is a man in his 60s who had recovered from COVID-19. CDR3: CAWSGRQGNTEAFF. CDR3 coding DNA: TGTGCCTGGAGTGGCCGACAGGGGAACACTGAAGCTTTCTTT.